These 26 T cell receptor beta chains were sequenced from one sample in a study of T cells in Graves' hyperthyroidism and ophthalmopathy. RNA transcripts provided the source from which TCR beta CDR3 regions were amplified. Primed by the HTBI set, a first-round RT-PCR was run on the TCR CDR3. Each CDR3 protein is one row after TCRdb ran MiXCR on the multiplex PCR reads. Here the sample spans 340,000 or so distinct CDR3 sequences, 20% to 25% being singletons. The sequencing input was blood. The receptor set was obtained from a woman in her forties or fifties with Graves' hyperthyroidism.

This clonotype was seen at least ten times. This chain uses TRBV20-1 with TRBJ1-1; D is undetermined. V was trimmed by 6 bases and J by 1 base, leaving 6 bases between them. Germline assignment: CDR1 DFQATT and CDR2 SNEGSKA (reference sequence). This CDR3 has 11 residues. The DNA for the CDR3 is TGCAGTGCCAACAAGAACACTGAAGCTTTCTTT. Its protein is CSANKNTEAFF.

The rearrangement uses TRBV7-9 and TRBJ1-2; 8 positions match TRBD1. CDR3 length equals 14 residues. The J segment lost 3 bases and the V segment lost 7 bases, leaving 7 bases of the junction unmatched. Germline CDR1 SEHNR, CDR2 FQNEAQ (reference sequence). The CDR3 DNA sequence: TGTGCCAGCACCAGACAGGGGAGTTACTATGGCTACACCTTC. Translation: CASTRQGSYYGYTF.

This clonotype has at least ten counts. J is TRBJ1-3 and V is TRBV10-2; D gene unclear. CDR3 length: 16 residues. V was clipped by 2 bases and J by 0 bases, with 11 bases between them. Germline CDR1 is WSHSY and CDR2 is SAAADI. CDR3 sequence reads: CASSEAGGPSGNTIYF. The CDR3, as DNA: TGCGCCAGCAGTGAGGCAGGTGGACCCTCTGGAAACACCATATATTTT.

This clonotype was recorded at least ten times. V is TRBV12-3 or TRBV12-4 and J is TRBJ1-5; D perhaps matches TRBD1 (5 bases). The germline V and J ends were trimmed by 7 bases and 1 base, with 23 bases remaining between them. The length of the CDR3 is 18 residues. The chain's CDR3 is CASILSGPGPVSNQPQHF. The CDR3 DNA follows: TGTGCCAGCATACTTTCCGGACCAGGGCCCGTCAGCAATCAGCCCCAGCATTTT.

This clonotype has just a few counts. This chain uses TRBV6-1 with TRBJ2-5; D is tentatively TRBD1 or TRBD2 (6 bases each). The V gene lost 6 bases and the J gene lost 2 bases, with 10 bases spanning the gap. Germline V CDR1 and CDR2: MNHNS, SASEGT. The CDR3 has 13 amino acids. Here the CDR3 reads CASRRGEQETQYF. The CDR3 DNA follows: TGTGCCAGCAGAAGGGGGGAACAAGAGACCCAGTACTTC.

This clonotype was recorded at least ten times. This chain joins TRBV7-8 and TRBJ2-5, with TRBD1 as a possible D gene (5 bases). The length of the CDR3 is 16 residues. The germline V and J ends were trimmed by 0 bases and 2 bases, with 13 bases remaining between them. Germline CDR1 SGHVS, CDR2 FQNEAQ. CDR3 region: CASSLARPTVQETQYF. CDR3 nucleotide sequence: TGTGCCAGCAGCTTAGCGAGGCCGACAGTTCAAGAGACCCAGTACTTC.

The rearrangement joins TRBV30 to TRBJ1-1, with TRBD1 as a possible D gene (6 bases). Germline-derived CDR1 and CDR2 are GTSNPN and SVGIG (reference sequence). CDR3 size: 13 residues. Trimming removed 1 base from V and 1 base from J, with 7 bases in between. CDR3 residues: CAWSEDRNTEAFF. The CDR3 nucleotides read TGTGCCTGGAGTGAGGACAGGAACACTGAAGCTTTCTTT. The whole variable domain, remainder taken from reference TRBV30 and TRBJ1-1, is SQTIHQWPATLVQPVGSPLSLECTVEGTSNPNLYWYRQAAGRGLQLLFYSVGIGQISSEVPQNLSASRPQDRQFILSSKKLLLSDSGFYLCAWSEDRNTEAFFGQGTRLTVV.

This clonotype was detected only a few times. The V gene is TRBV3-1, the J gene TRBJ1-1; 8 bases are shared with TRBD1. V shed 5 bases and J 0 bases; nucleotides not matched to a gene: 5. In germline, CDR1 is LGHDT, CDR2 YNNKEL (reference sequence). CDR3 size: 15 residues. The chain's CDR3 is CASSKRTGMNTEAFF. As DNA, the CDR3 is TGTGCCAGCAGCAAAAGGACAGGGATGAACACTGAAGCTTTCTTT.

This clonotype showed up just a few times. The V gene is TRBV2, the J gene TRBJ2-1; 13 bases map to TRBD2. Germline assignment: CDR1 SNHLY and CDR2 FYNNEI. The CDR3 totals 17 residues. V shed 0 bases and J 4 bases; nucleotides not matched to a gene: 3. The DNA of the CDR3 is TGTGCCAGCAGTGAAGCGGGACTAGCGGGGCCTTACAATGAGCAGTTCTTC. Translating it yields CASSEAGLAGPYNEQFF.

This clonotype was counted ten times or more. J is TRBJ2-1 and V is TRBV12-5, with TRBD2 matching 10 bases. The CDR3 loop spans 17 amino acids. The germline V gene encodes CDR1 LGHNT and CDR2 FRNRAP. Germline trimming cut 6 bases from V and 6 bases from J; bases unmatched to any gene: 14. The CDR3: CASGYISSGRARNEQFF. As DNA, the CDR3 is TGTGCTAGTGGGTATATTTCGAGCGGGAGGGCTCGCAATGAGCAGTTCTTC.

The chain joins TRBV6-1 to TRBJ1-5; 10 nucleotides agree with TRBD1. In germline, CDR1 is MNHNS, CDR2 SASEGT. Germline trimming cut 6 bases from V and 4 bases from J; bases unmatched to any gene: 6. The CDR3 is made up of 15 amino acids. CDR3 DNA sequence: TGTGCCAGCAGCCCTCAGGACAGGGGGAATCAGCCCCAGCATTTT. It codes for CASSPQDRGNQPQHF.

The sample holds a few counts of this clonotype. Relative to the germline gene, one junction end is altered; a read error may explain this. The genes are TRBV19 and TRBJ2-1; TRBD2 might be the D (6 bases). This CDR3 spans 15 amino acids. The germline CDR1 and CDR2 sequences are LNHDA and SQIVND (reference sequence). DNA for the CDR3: TGTGCCAGTAGGTCGGAGGGGAGCTCCTACATTGAGCAGTTCTTC. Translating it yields CASRSEGSSYIEQFF.

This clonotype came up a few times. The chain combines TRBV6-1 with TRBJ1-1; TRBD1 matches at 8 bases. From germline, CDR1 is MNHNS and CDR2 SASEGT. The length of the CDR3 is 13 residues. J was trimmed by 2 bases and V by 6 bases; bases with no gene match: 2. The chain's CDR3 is CASRTGDNTEAFF. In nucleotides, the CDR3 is TGTGCCAGCAGGACAGGGGACAACACTGAAGCTTTCTTT.

CDR3 in amino acids: CARAKGTEGATSTEAFF. DNA of the CDR3: TGCGCCAGAGCAAAGGGGACGGAGGGGGCGACCAGCACTGAAGCTTTCTTT. This sequence joins TRBV10-1 and TRBJ1-1, with 7 nucleotides matching TRBD1. V shed 9 bases, J shed 4 bases, and the junction held 20 bases outside the gene matches. Germline V gene lookup returns CDR1 WNHNN and CDR2 SYGVQD (reference sequence). The CDR3 spans 17 residues.

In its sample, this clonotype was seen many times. The DNA for the CDR3 is TGTGCCAGCAGTTTAGCGATAGCAGGGCTGTATGGCTACACCTTC. As protein: CASSLAIAGLYGYTF. The chain has TRBV12-3 or TRBV12-4 and TRBJ1-2; TRBD1 might be the D (5 bases). The CDR3 loop spans 15 amino acids. V lost 0 bases and J lost 5, with 13 bases in between.

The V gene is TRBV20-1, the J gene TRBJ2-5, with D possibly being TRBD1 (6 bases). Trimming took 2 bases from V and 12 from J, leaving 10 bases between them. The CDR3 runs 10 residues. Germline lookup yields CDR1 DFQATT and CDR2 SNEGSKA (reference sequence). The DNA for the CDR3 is TGCAGTGCTAGAAGCACAGGGAAGTACTTC. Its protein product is CSARSTGKYF.

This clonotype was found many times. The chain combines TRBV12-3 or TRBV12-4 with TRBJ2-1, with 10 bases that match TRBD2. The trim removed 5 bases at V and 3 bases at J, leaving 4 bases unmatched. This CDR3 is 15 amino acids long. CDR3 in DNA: TGTGCCAGCAGTCTTCTAGCGGGAGACTACAATGAGCAGTTCTTC. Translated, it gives CASSLLAGDYNEQFF.

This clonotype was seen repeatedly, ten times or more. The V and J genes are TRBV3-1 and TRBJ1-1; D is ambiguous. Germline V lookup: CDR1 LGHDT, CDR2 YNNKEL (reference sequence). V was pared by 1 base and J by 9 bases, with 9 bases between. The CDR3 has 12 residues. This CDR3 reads CASSQGIGKAFF. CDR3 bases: TGTGCCAGCAGCCAAGGAATCGGCAAAGCTTTCTTT.

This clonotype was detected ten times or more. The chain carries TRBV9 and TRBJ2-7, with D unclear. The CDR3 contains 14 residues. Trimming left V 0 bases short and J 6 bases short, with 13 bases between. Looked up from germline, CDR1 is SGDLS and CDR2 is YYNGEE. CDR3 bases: TGTGCCAGCAGCGTAGAAGGTCGATTTGGCGAGCAGTACTTC. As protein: CASSVEGRFGEQYF.

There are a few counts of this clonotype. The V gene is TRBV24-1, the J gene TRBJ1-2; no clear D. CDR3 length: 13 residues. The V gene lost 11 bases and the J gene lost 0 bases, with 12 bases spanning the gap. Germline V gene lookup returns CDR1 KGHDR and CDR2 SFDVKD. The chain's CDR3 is CAILDRSNYGYTF. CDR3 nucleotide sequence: TGTGCCATCCTAGACCGGTCTAACTATGGCTACACCTTC.

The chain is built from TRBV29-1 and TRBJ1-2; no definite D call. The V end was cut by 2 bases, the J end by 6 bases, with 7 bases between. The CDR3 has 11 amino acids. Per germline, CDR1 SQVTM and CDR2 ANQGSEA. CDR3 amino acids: CSVEIRDGYTF. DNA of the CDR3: TGCAGCGTTGAAATACGGGATGGCTACACCTTC.

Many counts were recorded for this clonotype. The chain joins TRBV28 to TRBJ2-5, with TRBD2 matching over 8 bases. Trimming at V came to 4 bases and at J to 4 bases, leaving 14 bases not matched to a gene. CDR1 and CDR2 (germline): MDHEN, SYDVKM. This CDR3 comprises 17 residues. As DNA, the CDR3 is TGTGCCAGCAGTTCTACCCCCCAGCGGGGGTATAGAGAGACCCAGTACTTC. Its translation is CASSSTPQRGYRETQYF.

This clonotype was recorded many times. CDR3 sequence reads: CASSLWGQGNQPQHF. The CDR3, as DNA: TGTGCCAGCAGCTTATGGGGACAGGGGAATCAGCCCCAGCATTTT. The chain combines TRBV7-9 with TRBJ1-5; TRBD1 matches at 10 bases. The CDR3 has 15 residues. V was clipped by 2 bases and J by 4 bases; unmatched bases: 2. Germline V gene data show CDR1 as SEHNR and CDR2 as FQNEAQ (reference sequence). The complete variable domain, with remaining parts taken from reference TRBV7-9 and TRBJ1-5, reads DTGVSQNPRHKITKRGQNVTFRCDPISEHNRLYWYRQTLGQGPEFLTYFQNEAQLEKSRLLSDRFSAERPKGSFSTLEIQRTEQGDSAMYLCASSLWGQGNQPQHFGDGTRLSIL.

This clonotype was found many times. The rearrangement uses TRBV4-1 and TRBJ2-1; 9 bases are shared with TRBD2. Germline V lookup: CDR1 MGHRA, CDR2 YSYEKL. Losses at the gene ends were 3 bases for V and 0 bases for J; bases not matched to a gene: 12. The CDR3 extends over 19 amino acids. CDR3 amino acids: CASSHGGGSGRYSYNEQFF. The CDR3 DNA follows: TGCGCCAGCAGCCATGGAGGAGGTAGCGGGAGATACTCCTACAATGAGCAGTTCTTC.

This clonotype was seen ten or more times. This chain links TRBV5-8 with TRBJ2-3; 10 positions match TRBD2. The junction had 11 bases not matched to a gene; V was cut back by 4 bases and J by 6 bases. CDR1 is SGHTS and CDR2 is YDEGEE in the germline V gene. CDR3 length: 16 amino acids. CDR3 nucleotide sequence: TGTGCCAGCAGCGCTCTAGCGGGGGCTGGCTGGGATACGCAGTATTTT. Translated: CASSALAGAGWDTQYF.

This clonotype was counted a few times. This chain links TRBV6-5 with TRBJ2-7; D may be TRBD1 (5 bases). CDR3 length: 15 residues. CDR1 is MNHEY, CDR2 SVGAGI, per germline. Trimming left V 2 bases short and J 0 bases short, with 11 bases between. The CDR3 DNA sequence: TGTGCCAGCAGTTACGGGGCAGGGCCCTCCTACGAGCAGTACTTC. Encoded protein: CASSYGAGPSYEQYF.